What follows are 20 T cell receptor beta chains derived from one specimen sequenced in a study of regulatory T cells in long-lasting Graves disease. The time point was: newly diagnosed GD, antithyroid drugs for less than 3 months. PBMC RNA was the source of the TCR library. Arm-PCR with iRepertoire HTBI primers amplified the CDR3 regions for these TCR beta libraries. TCRdb reanalysed the multiplex PCR reads using MiXCR and keeps one entry per CDR3 protein. The sample lists approximately 400,000 distinct CDR3 sequences, about 15% occurring once. This sample was shared with a second study, whose subject was T cells in Graves' hyperthyroidism and ophthalmopathy.

The material was peripheral blood mononuclear cells (PBMCs), obtained at new diagnosis, from a patient treated with antithyroid drugs. Every receptor here comes from a woman between 40 and 50 years old with Graves disease.

As regards this clonotype: A far larger clone is off by one base, so a read error is likely. This chain connects TRBV11-2 to TRBJ2-7; no firm D call. Trimming cost V 0 bases and J 7 bases, with 10 bases left between them. Germline loops: CDR1 SGHAT, CDR2 FQNNGV. This CDR3 comprises 13 residues. CDR3 bases: TGTGCCAGCAGCTTAGATAGGTTCGATGAGCAGTACTTC. Its protein is CASSLDRFDEQYF.

At least ten counts were recorded for this clonotype. J is TRBJ2-2 and V is TRBV11-2; D might be TRBD1 or TRBD2, each matching 5 bases. CDR3 length: 13 amino acids. Germline loops: CDR1 SGHAT, CDR2 FQNNGV. V lost 3 bases to trimming and J lost 8 bases, with 10 bases between them. The CDR3 sequence: CASSFSGPGELFF. CDR3 DNA sequence: TGTGCCAGCAGCTTTTCGGGACCAGGGGAGCTGTTTTTT.

This clonotype has at least ten counts. The chain has TRBV2 and TRBJ1-4, with TRBD1 matching 9 bases. Looked up from germline, CDR1 is SNHLY and CDR2 is FYNNEI. This CDR3 is 14 amino acids long. Trimming took 6 bases from V and 8 from J; bases not matched to a gene: 7. The CDR3 DNA sequence: TGTGCCAGCAGCGAGGGACAGGGTCTGGAAAAACTGTTTTTT. It yields the protein CASSEGQGLEKLFF.

This clonotype was seen many times. This chain connects TRBV27 to TRBJ1-1; 7 nucleotides align to TRBD1. From germline, CDR1 is MNHEY and CDR2 SMNVEV (reference sequence). The V and J ends lost 4 bases and 4 bases, in that order; junction bases with no gene match: 21. This CDR3 comprises 19 residues. The CDR3, as DNA: TGTGCCAGCAGTTATTTAAGTTGGCAGGGGGGAGAAGTGGGCACTGAAGCTTTCTTT. Translating it yields CASSYLSWQGGEVGTEAFF.

This clonotype turned up a few times. Since no conserved phenylalanine or tryptophan closes the CDR3, a read error is the likely cause. The chain is built from TRBV3-1 and TRBJ1-5, with D uncertain. The length of the CDR3 is 13 residues. The V and J ends lost 0 bases and 4 bases respectively, with 4 bases between them. CDR1 and CDR2 from the germline V gene are LGHDT and YNNKEL (reference sequence). CDR3 DNA sequence: TGTGCCAGCAGCCAAGATCTAAATCAGCCCCAGCATCTT. It encodes CASSQDLNQPQHL.

This clonotype was found a few times. The rearrangement uses TRBV6-9 and TRBJ2-4; 10 positions match TRBD1. With 4 bases clipped from V and 2 bases from J, the junction kept 5 bases outside the gene matches. The CDR3 is 16 residues long. Looked up from germline, CDR1 is MNHGY and CDR2 is SVAAGI. CDR3 coding DNA: TGTGCCAGCAGTTCGGGGACAGGGGTTCCCAAAAACATTCAGTACTTC. Amino acids: CASSSGTGVPKNIQYF.

The table lists this clonotype with many counts. The chain carries TRBV18 and TRBJ2-5; D possibly matches TRBD1 or TRBD2 (5 bases each). Trimming removed 3 bases from V and 2 bases from J, with 10 bases in between. The CDR3 has 14 amino acids. Germline lookup yields CDR1 KGHSH and CDR2 LQKENI. Here the CDR3 DNA reads TGTGCCAGCTCACCCTCCGGGACGCAAGAGACCCAGTACTTC. Protein: CASSPSGTQETQYF.

This clonotype was observed many times. The V call is TRBV11-2, the J call TRBJ2-2; 8 bases are a match to TRBD1. This CDR3 comprises 16 residues. Germline CDR1 is SGHAT and CDR2 is FQNNGV. The J segment lost 4 bases and the V segment lost 6 bases, leaving 10 bases of the junction unmatched. CDR3 bases: TGTGCCAGCAGTCTGACCAGGGGGCTATCCACCGGGGAGCTGTTTTTT. It yields the protein CASSLTRGLSTGELFF.

This clonotype was seen at least ten times. V usage is TRBV5-1 and J usage is TRBJ1-5; D remains ambiguous. Germline V gene sequence: CDR1 SGHRS, CDR2 YFSETQ. The germline V and J ends were trimmed by 2 bases and 6 bases, with 9 bases remaining between them. The CDR3 totals 13 residues. CDR3 loop: CASSFDGSQPQHF. The CDR3 coding sequence is TGCGCCAGCAGCTTTGATGGAAGTCAGCCCCAGCATTTT.

This clonotype was found many times. The rearrangement links TRBV7-9 to TRBJ2-5; D perhaps matches TRBD1 (5 bases). Germline V CDR1 and CDR2: SEHNR, FQNEAQ (reference sequence). V lost 5 bases to trimming and J lost 2 bases, with 12 bases between them. This CDR3 spans 14 amino acids. The CDR3 DNA reads TGTGCCAGCAGCCCATCGGACATGCAAGAGACCCAGTACTTC. Translated: CASSPSDMQETQYF. Complete variable domain (other parts from reference TRBV7-9 and TRBJ2-5): DTGVSQNPRHKITKRGQNVTFRCDPISEHNRLYWYRQTLGQGPEFLTYFQNEAQLEKSRLLSDRFSAERPKGSFSTLEIQRTEQGDSAMYLCASSPSDMQETQYFGPGTRLLVL.

Many counts were recorded for this clonotype. The chain couples TRBV6-1 to TRBJ2-7, with 7 bases identical to TRBD1. The CDR3 loop spans 17 amino acids. The V segment lost 8 bases and the J segment 2 bases; nucleotides outside the gene matches: 18. Germline-derived CDR1 and CDR2 are MNHNS and SASEGT. The CDR3 nucleotides are TGTGCCAGCGGCGGAGTGTCGGCCGGGACAGCAACCTACGAGCAGTACTTC. This encodes CASGGVSAGTATYEQYF.

This clonotype was recorded at least ten times. J is TRBJ2-1 and V is TRBV27; the D call may be TRBD1 or TRBD2 (5 bases each). Germline assignment: CDR1 MNHEY and CDR2 SMNVEV (reference sequence). Trimming pared 4 bases from V and 2 bases from J, leaving 18 bases between. CDR3 size: 17 residues. DNA of the CDR3: TGTGCCAGCAGTTCCCTGGCGAGGGGCCATGCCTACAATGAGCAGTTCTTC. Encoded protein: CASSSLARGHAYNEQFF.

This clonotype was picked up a small number of times. The chain is built from TRBV7-3 and TRBJ2-1; 15 positions agree with TRBD2. With 4 bases clipped from V and 9 bases from J, the junction kept 7 bases outside the gene matches. This CDR3 spans 16 amino acids. In germline, CDR1 is SGHTA, CDR2 FQGTGA. The CDR3, as DNA: TGTGCCAGCAGCTCAGGTGGGACTAGCGGGAGGTCTGAGCAGTTCTTC. Its protein is CASSSGGTSGRSEQFF.

About this clonotype: A much bigger clone sits one base away, suggesting this may be a read error. The chain is built from TRBV27 and TRBJ2-7; 9 nucleotides match TRBD1. Germline V gene data show CDR1 as MNHEY and CDR2 as SMNVEV (reference sequence). The J segment lost 5 bases and the V segment lost 5 bases, leaving 10 bases of the junction unmatched. CDR3 length equals 15 residues. CDR3 protein: CASSTNRDRVHEQYF. The CDR3 region has the DNA TGTGCCAGCAGTACGAACCGGGACAGGGTCCACGAGCAGTACTTC.

This clonotype was picked up many times. This chain connects TRBV6-2 or TRBV6-3 to TRBJ2-5; D is uncertain. The CDR3 covers 12 residues. The germline V and J ends were trimmed by 2 bases and 5 bases, with 6 bases remaining between them. The germline gives CDR1 MNHEY, CDR2 SVGEGT. The CDR3: CASSYGWETQYF. In nucleotides, the CDR3 is TGTGCCAGCAGTTACGGATGGGAGACCCAGTACTTC.

Many counts were recorded for this clonotype. The V gene is TRBV11-2, the J gene TRBJ1-2; D gene unclear. Germline V gene data show CDR1 as SGHAT and CDR2 as FQNNGV. V lost 1 base and J 8 bases, leaving 14 bases between the germline ends. This CDR3 is built from 14 residues. The CDR3 DNA is TGTGCCAGCAGCTTAGGGATGGTGGGCTGGGGCTACACCTTC. It specifies CASSLGMVGWGYTF.

This clonotype was counted at least ten times. The chain combines TRBV7-2 with TRBJ2-2; 8 bases fit TRBD1. The V gene's germline CDR1 is SGHTA and CDR2 FQGNSA. V gave up 6 bases and J gave up 4 bases; unmatched junction bases: 10. The CDR3 totals 16 residues. CDR3 in amino acids: CASSFGQGGGTGELFF. CDR3 coding DNA: TGTGCCAGCAGTTTTGGACAGGGAGGTGGCACCGGGGAGCTGTTTTTT.

This clonotype appeared many times. The chain has TRBV6-1 and TRBJ1-2; 8 bases fit TRBD1. Trimming removed 2 bases from V and 4 bases from J; junction bases left unmatched: 6. Germline CDR1 reads MNHNS; CDR2 reads SASEGT. The CDR3 has 15 amino acids. DNA for the CDR3: TGTGCCAGCAGTGAACCCGGACAGGGCGGCTATGGCTACACCTTC. Its protein product is CASSEPGQGGYGYTF.

The gene calls are TRBV6-2 or TRBV6-3 and TRBJ2-1; 9 bases map to TRBD2. The V gene's germline CDR1 is MNHEY and CDR2 SVGEGT. The V and J ends lost 0 bases and 0 bases, in that order; junction bases with no gene match: 9. This CDR3 comprises 19 residues. The CDR3 nucleotides are TGTGCCAGCAGTTACTCGATTCTAGCGGGGAGGGCCTCCTACAATGAGCAGTTCTTC. It is translated as CASSYSILAGRASYNEQFF.

Regarding this clonotype: A read error may be the cause here, since a much bigger clone is one base away. The chain uses TRBV18 and TRBJ2-7; 9 bases fit TRBD2. This CDR3 region has 14 residues. CDR1 is KGHSH and CDR2 is LQKENI in the germline V gene. With 6 bases clipped from V and 4 bases from J, the junction kept 7 bases outside the gene matches. As DNA, the CDR3 is TGTGCCAGCTCCTCGTATAGCGGGAGATACGAGCAGTACTTC. Protein sequence: CASSSYSGRYEQYF.